A single sample gave rise to the 7 T cell receptor beta chains below, sequenced in a study of CD8 T cells in Susac syndrome. RNA in amounts of roughly 0.5 to 1 ug was reverse transcribed with random hexamers. One entry per CDR3 protein, called by TCRdb with MiXCR from the immunoSEQ multiplex PCR reads. The sample shows roughly 200,000 distinct CDR3 sequences, about 94% of them seen only once. Material for sequencing was CD4+ T cells from PBMCs. These receptors were collected from a human donor in good health.

J is TRBJ2-3 and V is TRBV7-9, with D maybe TRBD2 (6 bases). V was trimmed by 3 bases and J by 4 bases, leaving 11 bases between them. Germline V gene sequence: CDR1 SEHNR, CDR2 FQNEAQ (reference sequence). The CDR3 runs to 14 residues. This CDR3 is CASSLISGADTQYF. The DNA of the CDR3 is TGTGCCAGCAGCTTGATTAGCGGCGCAGATACGCAGTATTTT.

This chain connects TRBV21-1 to TRBJ2-3. TRBV21-1 is given as a pseudogene. The CDR3 is 15 amino acids. The CDR3 sequence: CASTHGWVDTDTQYF. For the CDR3, the DNA is TGTGCCAGCACCCACGGTTGGGTCGACACAGATACGCAGTATTTT.

This clonotype was seen only once. One end of the junction is discordant with germline, which a read error may explain. V gene TRBV5-6 combines with J gene TRBJ2-1; D is uncertain. Germline V gene sequence: CDR1 SGHDT, CDR2 YYEEEE. CDR3 length: 16 residues. The CDR3 loop is CASGFRQLRTYNEQFF. The CDR3 bases are TGTGCCAGCGGCTTCCGGCAGTTAAGGACCTACAATGAGCAGTTCTTC. Based on the CDR3 plus reference TRBV5-6 and TRBJ2-1, the full variable domain is DAGVTQSPTHLIKTRGQQVTLRCSPKSGHDTVSWYQQALGQGPQFIFQYYEEEERQRGNFPDRFSGHQFPNYSSELNVNALLLGDSALYLCASGFRQLRTYNEQFFGPGTRLTVL.

In DNA form, the CDR3 reads TGTGCCAGCAGTTCTAGGACAGGGGGCATTCAGTACTTC. Translating it yields CASSSRTGGIQYF. The V gene is TRBV12-3 or TRBV12-4, the J gene TRBJ2-4, with 10 bases matching TRBD1. Losses at the gene ends were 4 bases for V and 9 bases for J; bases not matched to a gene: 3. This CDR3 contains 13 residues.

This clonotype was observed a single time. The chain uses TRBV30 and TRBJ2-7, with a tentative D call TRBD2 (6 bases). The length of the CDR3 is 16 residues. Between the trimmed V and J ends, which lost 2 bases and 7 bases, there was a span of 24 bases. Germline CDR1 reads GTSNPN; CDR2 reads SVGIG (reference sequence). CDR3 bases: TGTGCCTGGAGTCCAACGACCGGGACTGGCCCTCGTGAGCAGTACTTC. Its translation is CAWSPTTGTGPREQYF.

The chain has TRBV30 and TRBJ2-1; D tentatively reads TRBD1 or TRBD2 (5 bases each). Trimming took 0 bases from V and 9 from J, leaving 21 bases between them. From germline, CDR1 is GTSNPN and CDR2 SVGIG (reference sequence). The CDR3 is made up of 16 amino acids. CDR3 residues: CAWSVPNGGDVGEQFF. The CDR3 nucleotides read TGTGCCTGGAGTGTACCTAATGGGGGAGACGTGGGTGAGCAGTTCTTC.

The V and J genes are TRBV6-2 or TRBV6-3 and TRBJ2-7; perhaps TRBD1 as D (6 bases). Germline CDR1 and CDR2: MNHEY and SVGEGT. The CDR3 sequence is 16 residues long. Trimming took 2 bases from V and 2 from J, leaving 16 bases between them. CDR3 residues: CASSYPLGGGTYEQYF. CDR3 sequence (DNA): TGTGCCAGCAGTTACCCCCTCGGTGGGGGCACCTACGAGCAGTACTTC.